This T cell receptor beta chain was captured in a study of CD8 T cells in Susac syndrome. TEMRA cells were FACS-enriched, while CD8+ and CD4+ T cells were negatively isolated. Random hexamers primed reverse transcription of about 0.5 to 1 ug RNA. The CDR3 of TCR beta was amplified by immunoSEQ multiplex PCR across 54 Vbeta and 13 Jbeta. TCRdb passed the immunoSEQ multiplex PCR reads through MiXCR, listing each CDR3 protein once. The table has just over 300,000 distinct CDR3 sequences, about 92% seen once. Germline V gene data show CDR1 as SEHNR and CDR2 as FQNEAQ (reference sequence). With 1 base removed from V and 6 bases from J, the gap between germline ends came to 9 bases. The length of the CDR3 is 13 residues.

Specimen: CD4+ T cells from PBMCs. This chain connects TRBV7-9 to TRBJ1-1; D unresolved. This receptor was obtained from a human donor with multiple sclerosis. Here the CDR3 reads CASSLVRTPEAFF. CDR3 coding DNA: TGTGCCAGCAGCTTAGTTAGGACCCCTGAAGCTTTCTTT.